These 11 T cell receptor beta chains were all obtained from the same sample, sequenced in a study of vaccination and CD4 T cells after COVID-19. For these TCRs, the target antigens are not known. Cultured CD4+ T-cell DNA underwent Oncomine TCR Beta short-read sequencing. A single record per CDR3 protein comes from TCRdb applying MiXCR to the PCR reads. This sample carries about 16,000 distinct CDR3 sequences, roughly half of them seen once, and the ten largest clones take approximately 3.7%. Treatment here: roughly 10-day PBMC culture with coronavirus spike peptide pools or control peptides (ViraFEST assay). The specimen was CD4+ T cells from blood, cultured in vitro, collected before SARS-CoV-2 vaccination. These receptors originate from a human donor who had recovered from COVID-19.

The V and J genes are TRBV12-3 or TRBV12-4 and TRBJ1-1; 7 bases are a match to TRBD1. The V segment lost 6 bases and the J segment 0 bases; nucleotides outside the gene matches: 10. The CDR3 contains 16 residues. CDR3 in DNA: TGTGCCAGCAGCCCCGACAGGGCTCCAATGAACACTGAAGCTTTCTTT. It yields the protein CASSPDRAPMNTEAFF.

The chain uses TRBV28 and TRBJ1-2; 7 bases line up with TRBD1. The CDR3 spans 13 residues. Germline V gene data show CDR1 as MDHEN and CDR2 as SYDVKM. V lost 7 bases to trimming and J lost 4 bases; unmatched junction nucleotides: 6. CDR3 sequence reads: CASTSGQRYGYTF. For the CDR3, the DNA is TGTGCCAGCACCTCGGGACAGCGCTATGGCTACACCTTC.

This clonotype has more than one count but fewer than ten. This chain joins TRBV19 and TRBJ1-5; D unclear. The CDR3 runs to 11 residues. V lost 6 bases to trimming and J lost 3 bases, with 3 bases between them. Germline V lookup: CDR1 LNHDA, CDR2 SQIVND (reference sequence). The CDR3 sequence: CASSDNQPQHF. CDR3 bases: TGTGCCAGTAGCGACAATCAGCCCCAGCATTTT.

The table lists this clonotype with a count of one. The chain combines TRBV6-1 with TRBJ2-7; 8 bases line up with TRBD2. With V trimmed by 5 bases and J by 0 bases, 12 bases remained unmatched. This CDR3 comprises 17 residues. Germline V gene data show CDR1 as MNHNS and CDR2 as SASEGT. DNA of the CDR3: TGTGCCAGCAGTCGGGGTGGTACTAGCGGTTTCTCCTACGAGCAGTACTTC. Its translation: CASSRGGTSGFSYEQYF.

The genes are TRBV28 and TRBJ2-2; weak D call: TRBD2 (6 bases). CDR1 MDHEN and CDR2 SYDVKM come from the germline V gene. The CDR3 length is 13 residues. V shed 8 bases and J shed 3 bases, with 10 bases lying between them. The CDR3 loop reads CASGREDTGELFF. DNA for the CDR3: TGTGCCAGCGGCAGGGAGGACACCGGGGAGCTGTTTTTT.

The rearrangement links TRBV24-1 to TRBJ2-2; 9 nucleotides line up with TRBD1. After removal of 7 bases from V and 5 bases from J, the junction contained 10 bases not matched to a gene. CDR1 and CDR2 from the germline V gene are KGHDR and SFDVKD. The CDR3 runs to 16 residues. This chain's CDR3 is CATSPTGGFGTGELFF. The CDR3 DNA follows: TGTGCCACCAGCCCTACAGGGGGCTTCGGGACCGGGGAGCTGTTTTTT.

The chain recombines TRBV20-1 with TRBJ2-5, with TRBD1 matching 11 bases. CDR3 length equals 16 residues. V gave up 4 bases and J gave up 2 bases; unmatched junction bases: 9. Looked up from germline, CDR1 is DFQATT and CDR2 is SNEGSKA (reference sequence). In DNA form, the CDR3 reads TGCAGTGCTACCCTGGGGACAGGGGGTGGACAAGAGACCCAGTACTTC. The encoded protein is CSATLGTGGGQETQYF.

The J gene is TRBJ2-1, the V gene TRBV10-3; the D is unclear. The V end was cut by 4 bases, the J end by 5 bases, with 15 bases between. Germline V gene data show CDR1 as ENHRY and CDR2 as SYGVKD. The CDR3 is 15 amino acids. The DNA of the CDR3 is TGTGCCATCAGTGCTCCAGCCACAGATCACAATGAGCAGTTCTTC. Its translation: CAISAPATDHNEQFF.

This clonotype has just a few counts. The chain uses TRBV7-9 and TRBJ2-5, with 9 bases lining up with TRBD2. J was trimmed by 5 bases and V by 0 bases; bases with no gene match: 7. CDR1 is SEHNR and CDR2 is FQNEAQ in the germline V gene (reference sequence). The CDR3 runs 16 residues. The CDR3, as DNA: TGTGCCAGCAGCTTAGCTCCAGCGGGGGGCGGGGAGACCCAGTACTTC. As protein: CASSLAPAGGGETQYF.

The sample holds one count of this clonotype. V is TRBV7-3 and J is TRBJ2-5, with TRBD1 as a possible D gene (6 bases). Trimming stripped 5 bases from V and 3 bases from J, with 13 bases between. Germline CDR1 reads SGHTA; CDR2 reads FQGTGA. The CDR3 extends over 14 amino acids. CDR3 region: CASSPSSGEETQYF. The CDR3 DNA sequence: TGTGCCAGCAGCCCTTCTTCAGGGGAAGAGACCCAGTACTTC.

The V and J genes are TRBV27 and TRBJ1-6; 11 bases are shared with TRBD1. J lost 9 bases, V lost 6 bases, and 7 bases had no gene match. The CDR3 loop spans 15 amino acids. Germline CDR1 reads MNHEY; CDR2 reads SMNVEV (reference sequence). The CDR3 reads CASRDGQGASSPLHF. The CDR3 DNA is TGTGCCAGCAGGGACGGACAGGGGGCGAGTTCACCCCTCCACTTT.